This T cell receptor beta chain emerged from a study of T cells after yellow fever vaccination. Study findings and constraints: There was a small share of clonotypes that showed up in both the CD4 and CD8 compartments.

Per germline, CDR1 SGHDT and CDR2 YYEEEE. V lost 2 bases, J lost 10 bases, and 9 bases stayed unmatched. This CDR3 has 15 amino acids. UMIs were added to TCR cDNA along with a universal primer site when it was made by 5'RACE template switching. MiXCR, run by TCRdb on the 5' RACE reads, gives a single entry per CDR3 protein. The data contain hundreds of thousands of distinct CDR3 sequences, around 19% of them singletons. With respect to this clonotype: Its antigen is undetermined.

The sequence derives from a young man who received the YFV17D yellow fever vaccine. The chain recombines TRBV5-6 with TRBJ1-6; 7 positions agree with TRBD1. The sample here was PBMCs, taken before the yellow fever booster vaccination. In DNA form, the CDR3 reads TGTGCCAGCAGCTTTCTGGGCAGGGGGGACTCACCCCTCCACTTT. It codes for CASSFLGRGDSPLHF. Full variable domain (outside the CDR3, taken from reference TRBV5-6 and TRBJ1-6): DAGVTQSPTHLIKTRGQQVTLRCSPKSGHDTVSWYQQALGQGPQFIFQYYEEEERQRGNFPDRFSGHQFPNYSSELNVNALLLGDSALYLCASSFLGRGDSPLHFGNGTRLTVT.